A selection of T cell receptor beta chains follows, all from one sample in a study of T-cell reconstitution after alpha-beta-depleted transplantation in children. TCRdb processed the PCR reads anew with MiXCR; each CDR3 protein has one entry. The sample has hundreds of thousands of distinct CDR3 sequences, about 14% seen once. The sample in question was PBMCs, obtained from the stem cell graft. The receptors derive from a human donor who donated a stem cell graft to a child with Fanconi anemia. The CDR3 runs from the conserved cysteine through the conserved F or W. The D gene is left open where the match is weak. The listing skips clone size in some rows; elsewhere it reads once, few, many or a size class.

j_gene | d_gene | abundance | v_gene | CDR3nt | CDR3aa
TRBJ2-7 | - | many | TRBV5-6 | TGTGCCAGCAGCTCGGGACCGGTTTACGAGCAGTACTTC | CASSSGPVYEQYF
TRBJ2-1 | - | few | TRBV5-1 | TGCGCCAGCAGCTTGGTGCAGGGGATCTACAATGAGCAGTTCTTC | CASSLVQGIYNEQFF
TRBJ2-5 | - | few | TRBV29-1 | TGCAGCGCCGTGACCGGACCGCAAGAGACCCAGTACTTC | CSAVTGPQETQYF
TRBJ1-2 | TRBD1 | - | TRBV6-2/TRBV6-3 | TGTGCCAGCAGAAATGGACAGGGGGTCGGCTACACCTTC | CASRNGQGVGYTF
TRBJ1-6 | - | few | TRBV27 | TGTGCCAGCAGTTTATATGGGAATTCACCCCTCCACTTT | CASSLYGNSPLHF
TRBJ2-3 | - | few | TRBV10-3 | TGTGCCATCAGTGAGCTTACAGATACGCAGTATTTT | CAISELTDTQYF
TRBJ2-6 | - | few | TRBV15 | TGTGCCACCAGCAGAGACCGGGACCGAGGAACACAGAACGTCCTGACTTTC | CATSRDRDRGTQNVLTF
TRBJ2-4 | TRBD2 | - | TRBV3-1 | TGTGCCAGCAGCCAAGCGAGTAGCGGGGTGCTAGCCAAAAACATTCAGTACTTC | CASSQASSGVLAKNIQYF
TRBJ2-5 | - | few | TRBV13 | TGTGCCAGCAGCACCAGGAGTGGAGGGGAGACCCAGTACTTC | CASSTRSGGETQYF
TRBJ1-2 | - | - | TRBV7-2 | TGTGCCAGCAGCTTAAACAAATACTATGGCTACACCTTC | CASSLNKYYGYTF
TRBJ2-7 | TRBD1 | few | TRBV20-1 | TGCAGTTCCGGGACAGGGCATACCTACGAGCAGTACTTC | CSSGTGHTYEQYF
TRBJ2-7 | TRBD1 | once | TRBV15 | TGTGCCACCAGCAGCCCCCGACAGGGGGGCTCCCCCGAGCAGTACTTC | CATSSPRQGGSPEQYF
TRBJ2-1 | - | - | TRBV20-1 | TGCAGTGCTAGAAATACAGCCTCGAGCTCCTACAATGAGCAGTTCTTC | CSARNTASSSYNEQFF
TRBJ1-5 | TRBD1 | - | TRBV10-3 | TGTGCCATCAGTGCCGACAGGGGTCGGCAGCCCCAGCATTTT | CAISADRGRQPQHF
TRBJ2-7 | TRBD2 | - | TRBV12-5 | TGTGCTAGTGGTTTGGGGGAGGGAGACTACGAGCAGTACTTC | CASGLGEGDYEQYF
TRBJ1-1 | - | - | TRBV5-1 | TGCGCCAGCAGCTTAATGCAGGGAAGCACTGAAGCTTTCTTT | CASSLMQGSTEAFF
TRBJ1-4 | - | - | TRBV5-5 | TGTGCCAGCAGCAATGACGCGAATGAAAAACTGTTTTTT | CASSNDANEKLFF
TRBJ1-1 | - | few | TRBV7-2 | TGTGCCAGCAGCTTAAACTCAGGGCACACTGAAGCTTTCTTT | CASSLNSGHTEAFF
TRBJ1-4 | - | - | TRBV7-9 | TGTGCCAGCGGTGACCGCAATGAAAAACTGTTTTTT | CASGDRNEKLFF
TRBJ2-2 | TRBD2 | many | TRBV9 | TGTGCCAGCAGCACCCTGCCGGGACTAGCGGGGACCGGGGAGCTGTTTTTT | CASSTLPGLAGTGELFF
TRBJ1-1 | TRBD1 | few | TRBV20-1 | TGCAGTGCTAGAGAAGACAGGGTTGCAACTGAAGCTTTCTTT | CSAREDRVATEAFF
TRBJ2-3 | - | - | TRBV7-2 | TGTGCCAGCAGCCTCCCATCCGGGGGAGGCACAGATACGCAGTATTTT | CASSLPSGGGTDTQYF
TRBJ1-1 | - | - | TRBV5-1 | TGCGCCAGCAGCAAAGGGTCTAACACTGAAGCTTTCTTT | CASSKGSNTEAFF
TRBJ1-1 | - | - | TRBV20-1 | TGCAGTGCTACAGACTCTACAGGGAGTAACACTGAAGCTTTCTTT | CSATDSTGSNTEAFF
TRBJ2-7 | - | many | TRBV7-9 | TGTGCCAGCAGCGCCCTCGACGAGCAGTACTTC | CASSALDEQYF
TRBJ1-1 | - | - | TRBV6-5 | TGTGCCAGCAGTTACTCGGAGGGAGGAGGCACTGAAGCTTTCTTT | CASSYSEGGGTEAFF
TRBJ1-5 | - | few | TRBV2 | TGTGCCAGCAGTCTAGAGCAGCCCCAGCATTTT | CASSLEQPQHF
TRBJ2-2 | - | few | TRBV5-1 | TGCGCCAGCAGCTTGGCCCCTACTGAACCCGGGGAGCTGTTTTTT | CASSLAPTEPGELFF
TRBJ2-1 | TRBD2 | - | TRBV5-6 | TGTGCCAGCAGCCTGGGACTAGCGGGGGGGTGGGGTGAGCAGTTCTTC | CASSLGLAGGWGEQFF
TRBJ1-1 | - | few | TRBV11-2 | TGTGCCAGCAGCTTAGATCTGGTAATTGGGGTCACTGAAGCTTTCTTT | CASSLDLVIGVTEAFF
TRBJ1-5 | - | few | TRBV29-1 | TGCAGCGTTGGCCAGGGTACTGATCAGCCCCAGCATTTT | CSVGQGTDQPQHF
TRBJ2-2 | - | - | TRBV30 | TGTGCCTGCCTAATCAACTCCGGACCTGGAGAGCTGTTTTTT | CACLINSGPGELFF
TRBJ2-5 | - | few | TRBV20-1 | TGCAGTGCGTCGTATTCTCCCTCAGGGGCTCTTCGTGGAGAGACCCAGTACTTC | CSASYSPSGALRGETQYF
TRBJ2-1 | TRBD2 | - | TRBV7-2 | TGTGCCAGCAGCTTCAATCGACTAGCGGGAGGGGATGAGCAGTTCTTC | CASSFNRLAGGDEQFF
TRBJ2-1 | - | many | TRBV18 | TGTGCCAGCTCACTTCTATCGAATGAGCAGTTCTTC | CASSLLSNEQFF
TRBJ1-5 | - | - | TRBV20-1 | TGCAGTGCTAGAGATCAAGGGGTCGGCGGTCAGCCCCAGCATTTT | CSARDQGVGGQPQHF
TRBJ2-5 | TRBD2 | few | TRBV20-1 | TGCAGTGCTGTCATGTCCGGGACTAGCGGGGGGCCGTACCAAGAGACCCAGTACTTC | CSAVMSGTSGGPYQETQYF
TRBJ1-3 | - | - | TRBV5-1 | TGCGCCAGCAGCCCGGGATCTTCGATATCTGGAAACACCATATATTTT | CASSPGSSISGNTIYF
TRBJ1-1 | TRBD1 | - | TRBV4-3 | TGCGCCAGCAGCCAAAGGGACAGAGGGAACACTGAAGCTTTCTTT | CASSQRDRGNTEAFF
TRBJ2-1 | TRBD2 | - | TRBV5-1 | TGCGCCAGCAGCAAGACTAGCGGGGGGTCCAATGAGCAGTTCTTC | CASSKTSGGSNEQFF
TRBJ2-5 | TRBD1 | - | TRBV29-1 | TGCAGCGTCGGGGGACAGGGAGAGACCCAGTACTTC | CSVGGQGETQYF
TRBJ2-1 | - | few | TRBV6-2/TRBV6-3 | TGTGCCAGCAGTGAGGCACGTGGCTCCTACAATGAGCAGTTCTTC | CASSEARGSYNEQFF
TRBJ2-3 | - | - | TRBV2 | TGTGCCAGCAGTGAAGGCTTAGTTACCACGCAGTATTTT | CASSEGLVTTQYF
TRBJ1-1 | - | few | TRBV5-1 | TGCGCCAGCAGCCGTCAGCCGGGGGGCCTGAACACTGAAGCTTTCTTT | CASSRQPGGLNTEAFF
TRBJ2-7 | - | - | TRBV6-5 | TGTGCCAGCGGGGGCATCTACGAGCAGTACTTC | CASGGIYEQYF
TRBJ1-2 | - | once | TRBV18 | TGTGCCAGCTCACCGGCTGCGGGACACGCCGATGGCTACACCTTC | CASSPAAGHADGYTF
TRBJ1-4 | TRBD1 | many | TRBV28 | TGTGCCAGCAGCCAGGTGACAGGGACTAATGAAAAACTGTTTTTT | CASSQVTGTNEKLFF
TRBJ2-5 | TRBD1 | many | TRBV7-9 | TGTGCCAGCAGCTCTCCGGGACAGGGCCCGGAGACCCAGTACTTC | CASSSPGQGPETQYF
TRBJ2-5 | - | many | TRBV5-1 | TGCGCCAGCAGCTTGTCGAGAGGGGAAGAGACCCAGTACTTC | CASSLSRGEETQYF
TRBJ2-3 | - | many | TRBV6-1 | TGTGCCAGCGAGAAGGGCGGAACAGATACGCAGTATTTT | CASEKGGTDTQYF
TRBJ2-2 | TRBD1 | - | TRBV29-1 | TGCAGCGTCGCACTTTCCGGGACAGGGATCGGGGAGCTGTTTTTT | CSVALSGTGIGELFF
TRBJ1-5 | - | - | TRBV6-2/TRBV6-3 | TGTGCCAGCAAGGTAGGGGAGGGTAATCAGCCCCAGCATTTT | CASKVGEGNQPQHF
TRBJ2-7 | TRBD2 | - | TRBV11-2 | TGTGCCAGCAGCTCTTCCGGGACTAGCGGACGGGGCGAGCAGTACTTC | CASSSSGTSGRGEQYF